The 19 T cell receptor beta chains below were found in one sample sequenced in a study of T cell responses to AZD1222 COVID-19 vaccine. Profiling relied on immunoSEQ multiplex PCR, and the TCRdb table lists in-frame clones only, not all of them. The data show tens of thousands of clones, about 90% seen once. The specimen was peripheral blood, collected 28 days after the second AZD1222 dose. These receptors all come from an adult who received the AZD1222 COVID-19 vaccine.

The CDR3 sequence is CATNDRKAAYNEQFF. The CDR3 DNA sequence: TGTGCCACTAATGACAGGAAAGCGGCTTACAATGAGCAGTTCTTC. V and J are TRBV24-1 and TRBJ2-1; maybe TRBD1 (6 bases). Germline assignment: CDR1 KGHDR and CDR2 SFDVKD. This CDR3 region has 15 residues. Trimming left V 10 bases short and J 4 bases short, with 19 bases between.

V usage is TRBV9 and J usage is TRBJ2-1; 9 positions match TRBD2. This CDR3 spans 18 amino acids. Germline V gene data show CDR1 as SGDLS and CDR2 as YYNGEE. The trim removed 3 bases at V and 3 bases at J, leaving 13 bases unmatched. The CDR3 DNA follows: TGTGCCAGCAGCGCCCTTGGGGAAGCGGGGGGCCTCTACAATGAGCAGTTCTTC. As protein: CASSALGEAGGLYNEQFF.

The chain employs TRBV10-2 and TRBJ2-7, with 12 bases identical to TRBD2. This CDR3 region has 15 residues. V shed 8 bases, J shed 0 bases, and the junction held 5 bases outside the gene matches. The germline V gene encodes CDR1 WSHSY and CDR2 SAAADI. CDR3 sequence reads: CASSETSGSSYEQYF. In DNA form, the CDR3 reads TGCGCCAGCTCCGAGACTAGCGGGAGCTCCTACGAGCAGTACTTC.

The chain recombines TRBV20-1 with TRBJ2-3, with 9 bases fitting TRBD2. Germline V lookup: CDR1 DFQATT, CDR2 SNEGSKA (reference sequence). V lost 3 bases to trimming and J lost 2 bases; unmatched junction nucleotides: 6. This CDR3 is built from 15 residues. In nucleotides, the CDR3 is TGCAGTGCTAGTACCGGGACTAGCCCCACAGATACGCAGTATTTT. Encoded protein: CSASTGTSPTDTQYF.

The rearrangement links TRBV6-5 to TRBJ2-2, with D unclear. CDR1 and CDR2 (germline): MNHEY, SVGAGI. Deletions cut 0 bases from V and 6 bases from J, with 8 bases between. This CDR3 contains 14 residues. The CDR3 sequence is CASSYSTGSGELFF. The DNA of the CDR3 is TGTGCCAGCAGTTACTCTACGGGCTCCGGGGAGCTGTTTTTT.

This sequence joins TRBV7-8 and TRBJ1-1, with D perhaps matching TRBD1 (5 bases). Trimming pared 2 bases from V and 7 bases from J, leaving 14 bases between. Germline assignment: CDR1 SGHVS and CDR2 FQNEAQ. The CDR3 covers 14 residues. Written as DNA, the CDR3 is TGTGCCAGCAGCTTATCTCCAGGGTCGAGTGAAGCTTTCTTT. It encodes CASSLSPGSSEAFF.

The genes are TRBV9 and TRBJ2-1, with D perhaps TRBD1 (6 bases). Germline lookup yields CDR1 SGDLS and CDR2 YYNGEE. The CDR3 is made up of 14 amino acids. V was shortened by 4 bases and J by 3 bases, with 11 bases between the two germline ends. The CDR3 DNA sequence: TGTGCCAGCAGCCAGGGGACCTTCTACAATGAGCAGTTCTTC. Its protein product is CASSQGTFYNEQFF.

The gene calls are TRBV7-2 and TRBJ1-6; TRBD1 is a possible D gene (5 bases). There are 15 residues in the CDR3. CDR1 is SGHTA, CDR2 FQGNSA, per germline. Trimming removed 5 bases from V and 6 bases from J, with 14 bases in between. Here the CDR3 DNA reads TGTGCCAGCAGCGCCCAAGGACATTCTAATTCACCCCTCCACTTT. Amino acids: CASSAQGHSNSPLHF.

Judged by abundance, this clone is medium-sized. This chain uses TRBV4-1 with TRBJ1-1; no clear D gene. Germline-derived CDR1 and CDR2 are MGHRA and YSYEKL. V was trimmed by 2 bases and J by 1 base, leaving 11 bases between them. CDR3 length: 15 amino acids. CDR3 region: CASSQHEQTNTEAFF. CDR3 sequence (DNA): TGCGCCAGCAGCCAACACGAACAGACGAACACTGAAGCTTTCTTT.

The CDR3 loop is CASSLAHTGRRGQPQHF. CDR3 DNA: TGTGCCAGCAGCTTAGCCCACACCGGCCGCAGGGGGCAGCCCCAGCATTTT. V usage is TRBV7-2 and J usage is TRBJ1-5; 7 positions match TRBD1. The CDR3 extends over 17 amino acids. Germline V gene data show CDR1 as SGHTA and CDR2 as FQGNSA. Unmatched junction bases numbered 12, after V lost 0 bases and J lost 7 bases.

The chain has TRBV5-1 and TRBJ1-1, with 11 bases fitting TRBD1. The junction had 12 bases not matched to a gene; V was cut back by 4 bases and J by 1 base. This CDR3 comprises 18 residues. Germline V gene lookup returns CDR1 SGHRS and CDR2 YFSETQ. CDR3: CASSGRTGGERRNTEAFF. The CDR3 coding sequence is TGCGCCAGCAGCGGCAGGACAGGGGGCGAGCGTAGGAACACTGAAGCTTTCTTT. Filled out from reference TRBV5-1 and TRBJ1-1, the complete variable domain reads KAGVTQTPRYLIKTRGQQVTLSCSPISGHRSVSWYQQTPGQGLQFLFEYFSETQRNKGNFPGRFSGRQFSNSRSEMNVSTLELGDSALYLCASSGRTGGERRNTEAFFGQGTRLTVV.

The rearrangement joins TRBV20-1 to TRBJ1-1, with D maybe TRBD1 (5 bases). The CDR3 runs 11 residues. Trimming stripped 5 bases from V and 11 bases from J, with 15 bases between. The germline gives CDR1 DFQATT, CDR2 SNEGSKA (reference sequence). The CDR3 loop is CSASQGVGAFF. The CDR3 bases are TGCAGTGCTTCTCAGGGTGTGGGGGCTTTCTTT.

The chain employs TRBV6-1 and TRBJ1-2; D gene uncertain. The CDR3 is 12 residues long. The germline gives CDR1 MNHNS, CDR2 SASEGT. V shed 5 bases and J shed 8 bases, with 12 bases lying between them. In DNA, the CDR3 is TGTGCCAGCAGTTCCTTAGAGTCAGGCTACACCTTC. It translates to CASSSLESGYTF.

The gene calls are TRBV5-1 and TRBJ1-2; D may be TRBD1 (5 bases). CDR1 and CDR2 (germline): SGHRS, YFSETQ. Trimming removed 4 bases at V and 2 bases at J, with 15 bases between. CDR3 length: 15 residues. DNA of the CDR3: TGCGCCAGCAGCGCATCCCGGGACGGAAACTATGGCTACACCTTC. Residues: CASSASRDGNYGYTF. The full variable domain, its missing parts supplied by reference TRBV5-1 and TRBJ1-2, is KAGVTQTPRYLIKTRGQQVTLSCSPISGHRSVSWYQQTPGQGLQFLFEYFSETQRNKGNFPGRFSGRQFSNSRSEMNVSTLELGDSALYLCASSASRDGNYGYTFGSGTRLTVV.

The V gene is TRBV7-9, the J gene TRBJ2-2; D unresolved. CDR1 and CDR2 (germline): SEHNR, FQNEAQ (reference sequence). V was pared by 1 base and J by 6 bases, with 15 bases between. The CDR3 extends over 16 amino acids. The CDR3 reads CASSLGATPRAGELFF. The CDR3 DNA follows: TGTGCCAGCAGCTTAGGCGCAACCCCTCGGGCCGGGGAGCTGTTTTTT. Filled out from reference TRBV7-9 and TRBJ2-2, the complete variable domain reads DTGVSQNPRHKITKRGQNVTFRCDPISEHNRLYWYRQTLGQGPEFLTYFQNEAQLEKSRLLSDRFSAERPKGSFSTLEIQRTEQGDSAMYLCASSLGATPRAGELFFGEGSRLTVL.

This clone was detected only a few times. The chain links TRBV28 to TRBJ2-1, with 15 bases aligning to TRBD2. This CDR3 has 19 residues. CDR1 is MDHEN, CDR2 SYDVKM, per germline. The ends lost 5 bases at V and 6 bases at J; junction bases unmatched: 14. The CDR3 coding sequence is TGTGCCAGCAGTCCCAGGACTAGCGGGGGGGCTGTCGTCAGCAATGAGCAGTTCTTC. Protein product: CASSPRTSGGAVVSNEQFF.

This chain joins TRBV5-1 and TRBJ1-6; 7 positions agree with TRBD1. Germline CDR1 is SGHRS and CDR2 is YFSETQ. The CDR3 covers 16 residues. With 2 bases clipped from V and 7 bases from J, the junction kept 9 bases outside the gene matches. CDR3: CASSFTGQVKNSPLHF. DNA of the CDR3: TGCGCCAGCAGCTTTACCGGACAGGTCAAAAATTCACCCCTCCACTTT.

This clone was observed once. The chain has TRBV5-6 and TRBJ1-3; weak D call: TRBD1 (6 bases). The CDR3 sequence is 17 residues long. Germline V gene lookup returns CDR1 SGHDT and CDR2 YYEEEE. Trimming cost V 4 bases and J 0 bases, with 17 bases left between them. The CDR3 nucleotides are TGTGCCAGCAGCATGCCGGGACACTCGAACTCTGGAAACACCATATATTTT. It encodes CASSMPGHSNSGNTIYF. The variable domain in full, completed from reference TRBV5-6 and TRBJ1-3, reads DAGVTQSPTHLIKTRGQQVTLRCSPKSGHDTVSWYQQALGQGPQFIFQYYEEEERQRGNFPDRFSGHQFPNYSSELNVNALLLGDSALYLCASSMPGHSNSGNTIYFGEGSWLTVV.

The chain combines TRBV29-1 with TRBJ2-3, with D possibly matching TRBD2 (6 bases). The CDR3 runs 16 residues. The germline CDR1 and CDR2 sequences are SQVTM and ANQGSEA. Between the trimmed V and J ends, which lost 8 bases and 0 bases, there was a span of 21 bases. In nucleotides, the CDR3 is TGCAGCTCCCCGATGGGAGGCTTATCTAGCACAGATACGCAGTATTTT. This translates into CSSPMGGLSSTDTQYF.